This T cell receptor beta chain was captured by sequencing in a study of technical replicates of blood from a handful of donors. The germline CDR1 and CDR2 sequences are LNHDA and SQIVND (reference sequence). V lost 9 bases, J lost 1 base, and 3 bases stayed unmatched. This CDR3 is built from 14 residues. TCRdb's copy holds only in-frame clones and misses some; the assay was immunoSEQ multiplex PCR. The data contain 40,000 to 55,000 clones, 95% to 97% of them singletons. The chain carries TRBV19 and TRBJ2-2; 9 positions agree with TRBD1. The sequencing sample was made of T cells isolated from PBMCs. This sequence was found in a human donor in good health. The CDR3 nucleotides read TGTGCCAGCCGGGACAGGGTGAACACCGGGGAGCTGTTTTTT. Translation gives CASRDRVNTGELFF.